This T cell receptor (beta chain) was documented in a study of cytomegalovirus exposure and HLA in healthy donors. Study background: The platform used for the 110 or so validation repertoires matched that of the roughly 720 first-cohort repertoires, a later analysis reported. Study results and caveats: Rarity characterized most TCR sequences, yet some public TCRs appeared in many donors. It was reported that the classifier diagnosed cytomegalovirus status with high specificity and sensitivity in both the original and validation cohorts.

TCRdb's table, derived via immunoSEQ multiplex PCR, lists solely in-frame clones and lacks some. In the table there are roughly 120,000 clones, around 86% of which are singletons. In regard to this clone: No antigen is known for it.

Donors were drawn from the approximately 110-subject validation cohort, separate from the approximately 670-subject first cohort. Sequencing used PBMCs. The sequence was obtained from a man in his late teens or twenties in good health and CMV-seronegative.

For the CDR3, the DNA is TGCGCCAGCAGCTTGGATGTGGGGGGGCACAATGAGCAGTTCTTC. It codes for CASSLDVGGHNEQFF. The gene calls are TRBV5-1 and TRBJ2-1, with a tentative D call TRBD2 (7 bases). Trimming left V 0 bases short and J 5 bases short, with 12 bases between. The CDR3 is 15 amino acids. Germline V lookup: CDR1 SGHRS, CDR2 YFSETQ.